This T cell receptor (beta chain) was captured by sequencing in a study of blood T cell repertoires in COVID-19. The method was immunoSEQ multiplex PCR; TCRdb's version includes in-frame clones alone and lacks a portion of them. The sample has about 160,000 clones; approximately 80% are singletons. The CDR3 consists of 15 residues. V shed 2 bases, J shed 7 bases, and the junction held 6 bases outside the gene matches. Germline assignment: CDR1 MNHEY and CDR2 SVGEGT. Sequenced material: peripheral blood. The V and J genes are TRBV6-2 or TRBV6-3 and TRBJ2-3; 10 bases line up with TRBD2. The sequence came from a woman older than 75 with acute or convalescent COVID-19. CDR3 loop: CASSYPGTSAHTQYF. In DNA form, the CDR3 reads TGTGCCAGCAGTTACCCAGGGACTAGCGCCCATACGCAGTATTTT.